A selection of T cell receptor beta chains follows, all from one sample in a study of blood T cell repertoires in COVID-19. Clones were read by immunoSEQ multiplex PCR, and TCRdb kept only the in-frame ones, dropping some. Counted here are a few hundred thousand clones, around 87% occurring once; the ten biggest clones make up roughly 2%. The specimen was PBMCs or T cells enriched from blood (not recorded which). The receptors here all came from a man in his forties or fifties in a cohort exposed to, infected with or recovered from COVID-19 (not recorded which). Both conserved end residues are part of each CDR3. D genes are given only for firm matches. Where a row states a size, it is once, few, many or the class of an expanded clone; other rows omit it.

D	V	size	J	CDR3	DNA
TRBD1	TRBV19	-	TRBJ2-1	CASSIRTGGDNEQFF	TGTGCCAGTAGTATAAGGACAGGGGGGGACAATGAGCAGTTCTTC
-	TRBV18	few	TRBJ1-2	CASSPGQLSNYGYTF	TGTGCCAGCTCACCCGGACAACTATCTAACTATGGCTACACCTTC
TRBD1	TRBV19	-	TRBJ1-3	CASRRQGKASGNTIYF	TGTGCCAGCAGACGACAGGGGAAGGCCTCTGGAAACACCATATATTTT
TRBD2	TRBV2	-	TRBJ2-1	CASSGLGNEQFF	TGTGCCAGTAGCGGGCTTGGGAATGAGCAGTTCTTC
-	TRBV5-3	once	TRBJ2-7	CARRGTRAYEQYF	TGTGCCAGAAGGGGGACTCGAGCCTACGAGCAGTACTTC
TRBD1	TRBV5-1	-	TRBJ1-4	CASSPRNPGQGHVMEKLFF	TGCGCCAGCAGCCCACGGAATCCGGGACAGGGTCATGTCATGGAAAAACTGTTTTTT
-	TRBV9	once	TRBJ1-1	CASSVNSYTEAFF	TGTGCCAGCAGCGTAAACTCGTACACTGAAGCTTTCTTT
-	TRBV3-1/TRBV3-2	few	TRBJ2-7	CASSHGTYEQYF	TGTGCCAGCAGCCACGGGACTTACGAGCAGTACTTC
TRBD1	TRBV28	-	TRBJ1-4	CASSYQGAGTNEKLFF	TGTGCCAGCAGTTACCAGGGGGCAGGGACTAATGAAAAACTGTTTTTT
TRBD1	TRBV28	-	TRBJ1-3	CATAGTAAGNTIYF	TGTGCCACCGCAGGGACAGCGGCTGGAAACACCATATATTTT
-	TRBV5-1	-	TRBJ2-7	CAIESRAIVYEQYF	TGCGCCATCGAATCCCGCGCAATCGTCTACGAGCAGTACTTC
-	TRBV7-2	-	TRBJ2-1	CASSLPGATYEQFF	TGTGCCAGCAGCTTACCGGGAGCGACTTATGAGCAGTTCTTC
TRBD1	TRBV5-1	few	TRBJ1-5	CASSLDGQGGQPQHF	TGCGCCAGCAGCTTGGACGGACAGGGAGGTCAGCCCCAGCATTTT
TRBD1	TRBV2	few	TRBJ1-5	CASSAEGTGNQPQHF	TGTGCCAGCAGTGCTGAGGGGACAGGGAATCAGCCCCAGCATTTT
TRBD2	TRBV2	-	TRBJ2-2	CASREREGLGGELFF	TGTGCCAGCAGGGAGCGGGAGGGCCTAGGCGGGGAGCTGTTTTTT